The 19 T cell receptor beta chains in this list originate from one sample, sequenced in a study of CD8+CD57+ T cells in acquired aplastic anemia. It was patients with CD8+CD57+ cell expansion by flow cytometry who were chosen for sequencing. TCR beta VDJ combinations and CDR3 sequences were profiled from genomic DNA. TCRdb re-called the reads with MiXCR, one entry per CDR3 protein. This sample has some 150,000 distinct CDR3 sequences, with roughly 48% found just once. The sequenced material came from sorted CD4+, CD8+, or CD8+CD57+ T cells (not recorded which) from PBMCs. These receptors all come from a human donor with aplastic anemia.

This clonotype was observed many times. This chain connects TRBV20-1 to TRBJ2-7, with 10 nucleotides matching TRBD1. Germline CDR1 reads DFQATT; CDR2 reads SNEGSKA (reference sequence). The CDR3 length is 14 residues. The trim removed 5 bases at V and 2 bases at J, leaving 6 bases unmatched. Here the CDR3 DNA reads TGCAGTGCTCCACGACAGGGGGCTACCTACGAGCAGTACTTC. Its protein is CSAPRQGATYEQYF.

The V call is TRBV24-1, the J call TRBJ1-2; TRBD1 might be the D (6 bases). V was cut by 7 bases and J by 4 bases, with 12 bases left in between. The CDR3 contains 13 residues. CDR1 is KGHDR, CDR2 SFDVKD, per germline. In nucleotides, the CDR3 is TGTGCCACCAGCCAGGGGACCCGCTATGGCTACACCTTC. Translation: CATSQGTRYGYTF.

The CDR3 loop is CASSQDPGGGNTGELFF. In nucleotides, the CDR3 is TGTGCCAGCAGCCAAGATCCGGGGGGGGGGAACACCGGGGAGCTGTTTTTT. V gene TRBV3-1 combines with J gene TRBJ2-2; 8 bases agree with TRBD2. Germline V lookup: CDR1 LGHDT, CDR2 YNNKEL (reference sequence). The ends lost 0 bases at V and 1 base at J; junction bases unmatched: 4. This CDR3 has 17 residues. Full variable domain (missing parts from reference TRBV3-1 and TRBJ2-2): DTAVSQTPKYLVTQMGNDKSIKCEQNLGHDTMYWYKQDSKKFLKIMFSYNNKELIINETVPNRFSPKSPDKAHLNLHINSLELGDSAVYFCASSQDPGGGNTGELFFGEGSRLTVL.

This clonotype was observed at least ten times. V and J are TRBV11-2 and TRBJ2-3; D is ambiguous. Between the trimmed V and J ends, which lost 1 base and 4 bases, there was a span of 18 bases. The CDR3 loop spans 17 amino acids. Per germline, CDR1 SGHAT and CDR2 FQNNGV. In nucleotides, the CDR3 is TGTGCCAGCAGCTTAGGAGACTTGCCCTTCGGGTCAGATACGCAGTATTTT. This translates into CASSLGDLPFGSDTQYF.

The rearrangement joins TRBV20-1 to TRBJ2-3; D is unclear. This CDR3 comprises 11 residues. The germline V and J ends were trimmed by 1 base and 8 bases, with 7 bases remaining between them. Looked up from germline, CDR1 is DFQATT and CDR2 is SNEGSKA (reference sequence). The CDR3 region has the DNA TGCAGTGCTAGAGGGAACGGTACGCAGTATTTT. Amino acids: CSARGNGTQYF.

The chain combines TRBV2 with TRBJ1-4; no clear D gene. CDR3 length: 14 residues. Germline V gene data show CDR1 as SNHLY and CDR2 as FYNNEI. The V end lost 3 bases, the J end lost 8 bases, and 13 bases lay between the germline ends. The CDR3 coding sequence is TGTGCCAGCAGTGAGGTGGGAATCGGGGAAAAACTGTTTTTT. It specifies CASSEVGIGEKLFF.

V gene TRBV20-1 combines with J gene TRBJ2-1, with 7 bases aligning to TRBD2. The V gene's germline CDR1 is DFQATT and CDR2 SNEGSKA (reference sequence). The CDR3 is made up of 12 amino acids. CDR3 loop: CRGPLASHEQFF. For the CDR3, the DNA is TGCAGAGGACCACTAGCGTCGCATGAGCAGTTCTTC.

On this clonotype itself: The conserved final phenylalanine or tryptophan is absent from the CDR3, which likely points to a read error. It is unclear where the CDR3 begins or ends on the DNA, so no DNA is shown, and the CDR3 is as TCRdb lists it. The V call is TRBV3-1, the J call TRBJ2-5. Germline CDR1 is LGHDT and CDR2 is YNNKEL (reference sequence). The CDR3 length equals 8 residues, ends included. CDR3 amino acids: CASSQESS.

Note on this clonotype: Since a much larger clone is just one base distant, this may be a read error. The V call is TRBV7-8, the J call TRBJ2-4, with TRBD1 matching over 7 bases. The V gene end was trimmed by 5 bases and the J gene end by 8 bases; junction bases not matched to a gene: 12. The germline V gene has CDR1 SGHVS and CDR2 FQNEAQ. CDR3 size: 15 residues. The CDR3: CASSLSGTVKDIQYF. Written as DNA, the CDR3 is TGTGCCAGCAGCCTATCCGGGACAGTAAAAGACATTCAGTACTTC.

This chain connects TRBV10-3 to TRBJ1-1; D might be TRBD1 (6 bases). Germline-derived CDR1 and CDR2 are ENHRY and SYGVKD. The germline V and J ends were trimmed by 7 bases and 4 bases, with 13 bases remaining between them. The CDR3 extends over 13 amino acids. The CDR3 region is CAIMGHGSTEAFF. The CDR3 DNA follows: TGTGCCATCATGGGACACGGGAGCACTGAAGCTTTCTTT.

The chain carries TRBV11-2 and TRBJ2-7; tentative D call: TRBD1 (5 bases). Germline CDR1 is SGHAT and CDR2 is FQNNGV. With 6 bases removed from V and 0 bases from J, the gap between germline ends came to 9 bases. This CDR3 region has 13 residues. The CDR3 reads CASRVQGSYEQYF. CDR3 in DNA: TGTGCCAGCAGGGTCCAGGGCTCCTACGAGCAGTACTTC.

This clonotype was counted a few times. The rearrangement uses TRBV6-1 and TRBJ1-3; 7 bases align to TRBD1. The trim removed 8 bases at V and 0 bases at J, leaving 10 bases unmatched. The CDR3 has 16 residues. Germline loops: CDR1 MNHNS, CDR2 SASEGT. The CDR3 DNA follows: TGTGCCAGCCAACTCCGGGACAGAGTCTCTGGAAACACCATATATTTT. Translated: CASQLRDRVSGNTIYF.

This clonotype was observed a single time. V is TRBV20-1 and J is TRBJ1-2; D is undetermined. The V end was cut by 5 bases, the J end by 5 bases, with 15 bases between. Germline CDR1 is DFQATT and CDR2 is SNEGSKA (reference sequence). CDR3 length equals 13 residues. The CDR3 spells CSAPPVAGYGYTF. The CDR3 nucleotides read TGCAGTGCTCCCCCGGTGGCGGGTTATGGCTACACCTTC.

V and J are TRBV9 and TRBJ1-2, with D unclear. The CDR3 runs to 13 residues. V was pared by 5 bases and J by 5 bases, with 13 bases between. From germline, CDR1 is SGDLS and CDR2 YYNGEE. The CDR3 protein is CASSRANEYGYTF. The CDR3 DNA is TGTGCCAGCAGTAGAGCAAACGAATATGGCTACACCTTC.

The rearrangement links TRBV10-3 to TRBJ1-2; D is perhaps TRBD1 (6 bases). The CDR3 is 13 amino acids. Germline loops: CDR1 ENHRY, CDR2 SYGVKD. Trimming removed 6 bases at V and 4 bases at J, with 12 bases between. The CDR3 bases are TGTGCCATCAGAGGGGGAGGGGCCTATGGCTACACCTTC. This encodes CAIRGGGAYGYTF.

The genes are TRBV12-3 or TRBV12-4 and TRBJ1-2; D is perhaps TRBD1 (6 bases). This CDR3 has 14 amino acids. V shed 7 bases and J shed 6 bases, with 18 bases lying between them. The CDR3 coding sequence is TGTGCCAGCATTAAACCTACGGACAGAAATGGCTACACCTTC. Protein product: CASIKPTDRNGYTF.

V gene TRBV5-1 combines with J gene TRBJ2-3, with no clear D. This CDR3 contains 12 residues. V was pared by 4 bases and J by 6 bases, with 9 bases between. CDR1 and CDR2 from the germline V gene are SGHRS and YFSETQ. The CDR3 loop is CASSGDRDTQYF. The CDR3 region has the DNA TGCGCCAGCAGCGGAGACCGGGATACGCAGTATTTT.

The chain joins TRBV25-1 to TRBJ2-5, with 10 bases matching TRBD1. This CDR3 contains 17 residues. Trimming removed 1 base from V and 5 bases from J; junction bases left unmatched: 10. The germline gives CDR1 MGHDK, CDR2 SYGVNS. The CDR3: CASSELGTGAPGETQYF. The CDR3, as DNA: TGTGCCAGCAGTGAATTAGGGACAGGGGCTCCGGGGGAGACCCAGTACTTC.

Concerning this clonotype itself: Germline and junction disagree at one end, which may indicate a read error. The chain employs TRBV5-1 and TRBJ2-5; 9 bases line up with TRBD1. From germline, CDR1 is SGHRS and CDR2 YFSETQ. CDR3 length equals 16 residues. CDR3 protein: CASSFPTGGIGETQYF. The CDR3 DNA is TGTGCCAGCAGCTTCCCCACAGGGGGCATTGGGGAGACCCAGTACTTC.